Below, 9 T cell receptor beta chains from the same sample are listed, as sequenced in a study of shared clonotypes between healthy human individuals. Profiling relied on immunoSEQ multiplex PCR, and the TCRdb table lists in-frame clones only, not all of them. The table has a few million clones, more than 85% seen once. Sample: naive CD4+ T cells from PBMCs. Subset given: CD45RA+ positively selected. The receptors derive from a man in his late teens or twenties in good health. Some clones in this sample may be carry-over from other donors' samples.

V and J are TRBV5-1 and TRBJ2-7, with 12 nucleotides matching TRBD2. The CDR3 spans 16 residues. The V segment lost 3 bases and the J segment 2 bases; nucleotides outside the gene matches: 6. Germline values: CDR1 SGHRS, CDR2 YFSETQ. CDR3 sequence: CASSSRLAGATYEQYF. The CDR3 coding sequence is TGCGCCAGCAGCTCGAGACTAGCGGGAGCAACCTACGAGCAGTACTTC.

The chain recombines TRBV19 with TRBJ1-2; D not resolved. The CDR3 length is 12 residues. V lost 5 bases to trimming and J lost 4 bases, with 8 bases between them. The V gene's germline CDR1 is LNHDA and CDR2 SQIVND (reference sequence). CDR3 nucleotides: TGTGCCAGTAGTCTGGCTCGCTATGGCTACACCTTC. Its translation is CASSLARYGYTF.

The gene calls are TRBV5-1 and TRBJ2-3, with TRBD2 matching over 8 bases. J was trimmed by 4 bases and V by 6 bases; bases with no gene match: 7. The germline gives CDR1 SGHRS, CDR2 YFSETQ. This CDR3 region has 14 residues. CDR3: CASKSGSMADTQYF. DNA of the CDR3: TGCGCCAGCAAAAGCGGGAGTATGGCAGATACGCAGTATTTT. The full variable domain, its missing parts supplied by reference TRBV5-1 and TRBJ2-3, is KAGVTQTPRYLIKTRGQQVTLSCSPISGHRSVSWYQQTPGQGLQFLFEYFSETQRNKGNFPGRFSGRQFSNSRSEMNVSTLELGDSALYLCASKSGSMADTQYFGPGTRLTVL.

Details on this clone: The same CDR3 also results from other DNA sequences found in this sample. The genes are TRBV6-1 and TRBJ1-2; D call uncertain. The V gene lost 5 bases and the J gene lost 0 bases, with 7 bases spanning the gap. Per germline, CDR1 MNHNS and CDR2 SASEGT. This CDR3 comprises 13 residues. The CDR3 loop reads CASSLTANYGYTF. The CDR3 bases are TGTGCCAGCAGTTTGACCGCTAACTATGGCTACACCTTC.

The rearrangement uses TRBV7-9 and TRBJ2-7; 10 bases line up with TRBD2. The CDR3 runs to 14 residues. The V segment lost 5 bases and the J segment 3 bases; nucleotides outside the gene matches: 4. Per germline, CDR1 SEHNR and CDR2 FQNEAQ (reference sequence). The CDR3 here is CASSPTSGIYEQYF. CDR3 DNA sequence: TGTGCCAGCAGCCCTACTAGCGGGATCTACGAGCAGTACTTC.

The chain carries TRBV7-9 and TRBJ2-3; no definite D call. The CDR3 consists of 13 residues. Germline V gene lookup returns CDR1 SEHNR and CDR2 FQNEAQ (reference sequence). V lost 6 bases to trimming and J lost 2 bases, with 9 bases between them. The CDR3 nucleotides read TGTGCCAGCAGTATCACCGACACAGATACGCAGTATTTT. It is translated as CASSITDTDTQYF.

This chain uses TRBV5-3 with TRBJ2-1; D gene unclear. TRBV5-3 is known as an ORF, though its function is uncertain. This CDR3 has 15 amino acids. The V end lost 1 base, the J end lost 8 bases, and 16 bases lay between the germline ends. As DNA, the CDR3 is TGTGCCAGAAGCTTGTTCCCCGGTAGAGACGATGAGCAGTTCTTC. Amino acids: CARSLFPGRDDEQFF.

CDR3 amino acids: CASSQGGSNTEAFF. CDR3 sequence (DNA): TGTGCCAGCAGTCAGGGGGGATCGAACACTGAAGCTTTCTTT. The rearrangement joins TRBV6-5 to TRBJ1-1, with 7 bases lining up with TRBD1. The CDR3 loop spans 14 amino acids. V shed 5 bases, J shed 1 base, and the junction held 4 bases outside the gene matches. Germline values: CDR1 MNHEY, CDR2 SVGAGI.

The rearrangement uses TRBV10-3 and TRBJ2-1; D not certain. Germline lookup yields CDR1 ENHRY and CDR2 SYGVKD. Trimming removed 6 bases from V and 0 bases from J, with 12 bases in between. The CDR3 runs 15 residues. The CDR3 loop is CAISLLGASYNEQFF. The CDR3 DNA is TGTGCCATCAGCCTCCTAGGAGCCTCCTACAATGAGCAGTTCTTC.